This passage covers 28 T cell receptor beta chains from one sample sequenced in a study of T-cell memory formation after mild COVID-19. MiXCR, applied by TCRdb to the 5' RACE reads, yields one record per CDR3 protein. This sample has around 450,000 distinct CDR3 sequences, with 24% found just once. Sequencing was carried out using PBMCs or a T cell subset sorted from them (not recorded which). These receptors originate from an adult woman who had mild COVID-19 (a few samples of this study predate the infection). Cell type and time point are not known.

This chain joins TRBV25-1 and TRBJ1-2; 7 bases fit TRBD1. This CDR3 comprises 13 residues. In germline, CDR1 is MGHDK, CDR2 SYGVNS. V gave up 4 bases and J gave up 4 bases; unmatched junction bases: 3. CDR3 DNA: TGTGCCAGCAGTGCGGGACAGATCTATGGCTACACCTTC. It codes for CASSAGQIYGYTF.

This sequence joins TRBV24-1 and TRBJ2-2; D tentatively fits TRBD1 or TRBD2 (5 bases each). This CDR3 is built from 15 residues. From germline, CDR1 is KGHDR and CDR2 SFDVKD. The CDR3 is CATGTRASNTGELFF. The CDR3 region has the DNA TGTGCAACCGGGACGCGGGCATCGAACACCGGGGAGCTGTTTTTT.

The V call is TRBV4-2, the J call TRBJ1-6; D is possibly TRBD1 (5 bases). V lost 4 bases, J lost 11 bases, and 18 bases lay in between. Germline V lookup: CDR1 LGHNA, CDR2 YNFKEQ. The CDR3 runs 15 residues. The CDR3 bases are TGTGCCAGCAGCCCCGGAGGCAGGGTGGAAGCACCCCTCCACTTT. Its translation is CASSPGGRVEAPLHF.

This chain connects TRBV4-1 to TRBJ2-5; D gene uncertain. Germline CDR1 MGHRA, CDR2 YSYEKL. V lost 0 bases, J lost 2 bases, and 10 bases lay in between. The CDR3 contains 15 residues. The CDR3: CASSQEEIFQETQYF. The CDR3, as DNA: TGCGCCAGCAGCCAAGAAGAAATCTTTCAAGAGACCCAGTACTTC.

There are a few counts of this clonotype. The genes are TRBV19 and TRBJ2-7; 8 nucleotides line up with TRBD1. CDR1 is LNHDA and CDR2 is SQIVND in the germline V gene (reference sequence). V trimming: 6 bases; J trimming: 1 base; junction bases outside the gene matches: 11. The CDR3 covers 16 residues. The CDR3 DNA reads as TGTGCCAGTAGCCCTAGGAGGGACAGGCCTTCCTACGAGCAGTACTTC. This encodes CASSPRRDRPSYEQYF.

This chain joins TRBV29-1 and TRBJ2-7, with a possible D match to TRBD1 (6 bases). The CDR3 has 13 residues. CDR1 and CDR2 from the germline V gene are SQVTM and ANQGSEA. The V end lost 7 bases, the J end lost 2 bases, and 15 bases lay between the germline ends. The CDR3 loop reads CSAKDSTTYEQYF. CDR3 bases: TGCAGCGCTAAGGACAGCACCACCTACGAGCAGTACTTC.

The chain recombines TRBV15 with TRBJ2-3; D is undetermined. The CDR3 loop spans 15 amino acids. The germline V gene encodes CDR1 LNHNV and CDR2 YYDKDF (reference sequence). Between the trimmed V and J ends, which lost 0 bases and 3 bases, there was a span of 10 bases. For the CDR3, the DNA is TGTGCCACCAGCAGAGATTGGTCCCGGACAGATACGCAGTATTTT. Its protein is CATSRDWSRTDTQYF.

V gene TRBV12-3 or TRBV12-4 combines with J gene TRBJ1-5; 9 positions agree with TRBD1. V was clipped by 0 bases and J by 2 bases; unmatched bases: 5. The CDR3 sequence is 17 residues long. The DNA for the CDR3 is TGTGCCAGCAGTTTAGCTACAGGGGGCCTGGGCAATCAGCCCCAGCATTTT. This encodes CASSLATGGLGNQPQHF.

This clonotype occurred a few times. The chain carries TRBV5-1 and TRBJ2-3; D assignment may be TRBD1 or TRBD2 (5 bases each). Trimming cost V 8 bases and J 5 bases, with 18 bases left between them. The CDR3 length is 14 residues. Germline CDR1 and CDR2: SGHRS and YFSETQ. CDR3 sequence (DNA): TGCGCCAGTACCCGGGACCAACCACAAGATACGCAGTATTTT. It translates to CASTRDQPQDTQYF.

This clonotype was recorded a few times. The chain combines TRBV7-2 with TRBJ1-2, with D tentatively TRBD1 (5 bases). This CDR3 has 15 amino acids. Germline CDR1 and CDR2: SGHTA and FQGNSA. Trimming cost V 1 base and J 2 bases, with 11 bases left between them. CDR3 protein: CASSLDYKGNYGYTF. The CDR3 coding sequence is TGTGCCAGCAGCTTAGACTATAAGGGGAACTATGGCTACACCTTC.

The gene calls are TRBV5-6 and TRBJ1-3, with TRBD1 matching over 9 bases. Germline V gene data show CDR1 as SGHDT and CDR2 as YYEEEE. Unmatched junction bases numbered 6, after V lost 3 bases and J lost 5 bases. This CDR3 comprises 15 residues. The CDR3 here is CASSSQTGGRNTIYF. For the CDR3, the DNA is TGTGCCAGCAGCTCCCAGACAGGGGGTCGAAACACCATATATTTT.

The sample holds a few counts of this clonotype. The chain uses TRBV6-5 and TRBJ2-5; 10 bases map to TRBD1. V gave up 2 bases and J gave up 2 bases; unmatched junction bases: 14. CDR1 MNHEY and CDR2 SVGAGI come from the germline V gene. CDR3 size: 19 residues. The CDR3 loop is CASSYEAVGTGESQETQYF. As DNA, the CDR3 is TGTGCCAGCAGTTACGAAGCGGTTGGGACAGGGGAATCGCAAGAGACCCAGTACTTC.

This clonotype came up a few times. The chain recombines TRBV3-1 with TRBJ2-5, with D hard to call. This CDR3 has 13 amino acids. Trimming cost V 1 base and J 7 bases, with 10 bases left between them. CDR1 LGHDT and CDR2 YNNKEL come from the germline V gene (reference sequence). The CDR3 loop is CASSQADRSTQYF. In nucleotides, the CDR3 is TGTGCCAGCAGCCAAGCGGACCGATCGACCCAGTACTTC.

There are a few counts of this clonotype. The chain has TRBV4-3 and TRBJ2-7; TRBD2 might be the D (6 bases). Trimming stripped 0 bases from V and 0 bases from J, with 9 bases between. Germline CDR1 LGHNA, CDR2 YSLEER. CDR3 length equals 15 residues. Here the CDR3 reads CASSQDGGSSYEQYF. The CDR3 DNA reads TGCGCCAGCAGCCAAGATGGGGGGAGCTCCTACGAGCAGTACTTC.

This clonotype was observed a handful of times. V usage is TRBV7-9 and J usage is TRBJ2-1; the D is unclear. Per germline, CDR1 SEHNR and CDR2 FQNEAQ (reference sequence). The V gene lost 11 bases and the J gene lost 1 base, with 9 bases spanning the gap. CDR3 length equals 12 residues. CDR3 in amino acids: CACTGSYNEQFF. The CDR3 DNA follows: TGTGCCTGTACGGGTTCCTACAATGAGCAGTTCTTC.

The gene calls are TRBV7-2 and TRBJ2-1; D is possibly TRBD1 or TRBD2 (6 bases each). Germline CDR1 is SGHTA and CDR2 is FQGNSA. This CDR3 spans 16 amino acids. V was cut by 5 bases and J by 7 bases, with 21 bases left in between. The CDR3 sequence is CASSTAPGAGRNEQFF. As DNA, the CDR3 is TGTGCCAGCAGCACCGCCCCGGGGGCGGGACGTAATGAGCAGTTCTTC.

The chain uses TRBV20-1 and TRBJ2-4, with D perhaps being TRBD1 or TRBD2 (7 bases each). V was pared by 5 bases and J by 5 bases, with 16 bases between. This CDR3 spans 14 amino acids. Germline V lookup: CDR1 DFQATT, CDR2 SNEGSKA (reference sequence). The CDR3 DNA reads as TGCAGTGCTCCGATACAGGGGAGGGAAAACATTCAGTACTTC. Translation: CSAPIQGRENIQYF.

This chain connects TRBV5-1 to TRBJ2-3; D uncertain. CDR3 length: 16 residues. Per the germline V gene, CDR1 is SGHRS and CDR2 is YFSETQ. V gave up 0 bases and J gave up 4 bases, with 15 bases separating them. The CDR3 sequence is CASSLVGYPRADTQYF. In DNA, the CDR3 is TGCGCCAGCAGCTTGGTGGGGTACCCTCGAGCAGATACGCAGTATTTT.

The gene calls are TRBV18 and TRBJ1-6; D ambiguous. The V end was cut by 0 bases, the J end by 7 bases, with 1 base between. This CDR3 region has 12 residues. Per germline, CDR1 KGHSH and CDR2 LQKENI. CDR3 loop: CASSPPNSPLHF. CDR3 bases: TGTGCCAGCTCACCACCAAATTCACCCCTCCACTTT.

This clonotype has just a few counts. The chain is built from TRBV29-1 and TRBJ1-2; 7 bases are shared with TRBD1. In germline, CDR1 is SQVTM, CDR2 ANQGSEA. The trim removed 6 bases at V and 2 bases at J, leaving 9 bases unmatched. There are 14 residues in the CDR3. This chain's CDR3 is CSVGSGQPNYGYTF. The CDR3 DNA sequence: TGCAGCGTCGGTTCGGGACAGCCCAACTATGGCTACACCTTC.

This chain uses TRBV4-1 with TRBJ1-2, with 7 nucleotides matching TRBD1. The CDR3 contains 14 residues. Trimming cost V 4 bases and J 0 bases; bases outside gene matches: 2. Per germline, CDR1 MGHRA and CDR2 YSYEKL. In DNA, the CDR3 is TGCGCCAGCAGCCGCCAGGGGGCTAACTATGGCTACACCTTC. Translation: CASSRQGANYGYTF.

This clonotype has a handful of counts. V and J are TRBV12-3 or TRBV12-4 and TRBJ1-6; 9 nucleotides match TRBD1. The CDR3 contains 14 residues. V lost 5 bases, J lost 6 bases, and 2 bases stayed unmatched. CDR3 DNA sequence: TGTGCCAGCAGTCGGACAGGGGCTAATTCACCCCTCCACTTT. This codes for CASSRTGANSPLHF.

The table lists this clonotype with a few counts. The chain links TRBV29-1 to TRBJ2-2; maybe TRBD2 (5 bases). This CDR3 is 15 amino acids long. Per germline, CDR1 SQVTM and CDR2 ANQGSEA. Between the trimmed V and J ends, which lost 2 bases and 0 bases, there was a span of 10 bases. The CDR3 sequence: CSVELGSSNTGELFF. CDR3 in DNA: TGCAGCGTTGAACTGGGGAGCTCGAACACCGGGGAGCTGTTTTTT.

There are a few counts of this clonotype. The gene calls are TRBV9 and TRBJ2-7; possible D gene TRBD2, 6 bases. Trimming cost V 0 bases and J 7 bases, with 11 bases left between them. This CDR3 contains 13 residues. Germline loops: CDR1 SGDLS, CDR2 YYNGEE. In DNA, the CDR3 is TGTGCCAGCAGCGTAGGACGGGCGGGAGAGCAGTACTTC. This codes for CASSVGRAGEQYF.

This sequence joins TRBV12-3 or TRBV12-4 and TRBJ1-2; 9 bases match TRBD1. Trimming at V came to 10 bases and at J to 7 bases, leaving 10 bases not matched to a gene. The length of the CDR3 is 13 residues. CDR3 amino acids: CATPSGTGLGYTF. Here the CDR3 DNA reads TGTGCCACTCCTTCCGGGACAGGGCTTGGCTACACCTTC.

The chain recombines TRBV5-1 with TRBJ2-5; no clear D gene. The CDR3 is 15 amino acids. Germline V CDR1 and CDR2: SGHRS, YFSETQ. Trimming stripped 0 bases from V and 2 bases from J, with 11 bases between. CDR3 loop: CASSLGGPRQETQYF. DNA for the CDR3: TGCGCCAGCAGCTTGGGTGGCCCTAGGCAAGAGACCCAGTACTTC.

The chain links TRBV29-1 to TRBJ1-1, with D possibly matching TRBD1 (5 bases). CDR1 and CDR2 (germline): SQVTM, ANQGSEA. The CDR3 is 12 amino acids. Trimming took off 4 bases at V and 2 bases at J, with 8 bases between the two ends. The CDR3 sequence: CSVGQPNTEAFF. CDR3 nucleotides: TGCAGCGTTGGACAGCCAAACACTGAAGCTTTCTTT.

A few counts support this clonotype. An end of the junction does not agree with germline; a read error may underlie this. This chain uses TRBV12-3 or TRBV12-4 with TRBJ1-2, with D unresolved. The CDR3 runs 9 residues. The CDR3 loop reads CASTVHRPF. The CDR3 DNA sequence: TGTGCCAGCACCGTCCATCGACCATTC.